The present T cell receptor (beta chain) was sequenced within a study of blood T cell repertoires in COVID-19. Whole-study context: The United States, Italy and Spain supplied acute and convalescent COVID-19 samples. Nucleic acid was either cDNA or gDNA, and it came from T cells, B-cell-depleted T cells, or PBMCs.

Germline-derived CDR1 and CDR2 are ENHRY and SYGVKD. The CDR3 has 16 residues. V lost 5 bases, J lost 4 bases, and 17 bases lay in between. In the study's own analysis: By means of reference gene primer amplification, nucleated cell counts were estimated. TCRdb keeps only in-frame clones here, not all; method: immunoSEQ multiplex PCR. V and J calls and clone size are copied from that table; D and trimming were computed from the DNA. The sample comprises about 150,000 clones, roughly 78% of which are singletons, and under 2% rests with the top ten. Input material: peripheral blood. The clonotype comes from a man older than 75 with acute or convalescent COVID-19. This chain joins TRBV10-3 and TRBJ1-4, with unresolved D. The CDR3 nucleotides are TGTGCCATCAGTATGGGCCCCGGTTCTGATAATGAAAAACTGTTTTTT. Its protein product is CAISMGPGSDNEKLFF.